A selection of T cell receptor beta chains follows, all from one sample in a study of cytomegalovirus exposure and HLA in healthy donors. TCRdb keeps only in-frame clones here, not all; method: immunoSEQ multiplex PCR. In total, the table holds about 150,000 clones. Input material: PBMCs. The receptor set was obtained from a woman in her fifties or sixties in good health and CMV-seronegative. Both conserved end residues are part of each CDR3. D genes are given only for firm matches.

d_call j_call v_call cdr3_aa cdr3_nt
TRBD1 TRBJ2-2 TRBV9 CASSPDRGWSGELFF TGTGCCAGCAGCCCCGACAGGGGATGGTCCGGGGAGCTGTTTTTT
- TRBJ1-2 TRBV6-1 CASSGLTATSNYGYTF TGTGCCAGCAGTGGTCTTACAGCTACCTCTAACTATGGCTACACCTTC
TRBD2 TRBJ2-5 TRBV13 CASSSRAASGGRRETQYF TGTGCCAGCAGCTCGAGGGCGGCTAGCGGGGGCCGGCGGGAGACCCAGTACTTC
- TRBJ2-1 TRBV19 CASSSKRPSYNEQFF TGTGCCAGTAGTTCTAAGCGACCCTCCTACAATGAGCAGTTCTTC
TRBD1 TRBJ1-2 TRBV11-2 CASSPQGVGYGYTF TGTGCCAGCAGCCCGCAGGGGGTGGGCTATGGCTACACCTTC
TRBD1 TRBJ1-2 TRBV7-9 CASSQTGQAFYGYTF TGTGCCAGCAGCCAGACCGGACAGGCCTTCTATGGCTACACCTTC
- TRBJ2-3 TRBV9 CASSGSLRALQDTQYF TGTGCCAGCAGTGGATCTCTCAGGGCTCTGCAGGATACGCAGTATTTT
- TRBJ1-1 TRBV9 CASSAAGFTEAFF TGTGCCAGCAGCGCAGCGGGATTCACTGAAGCTTTCTTT
- TRBJ2-7 TRBV18 CASSQYSYEQYF TGTGCCAGCTCACAATATTCCTACGAGCAGTACTTC
- TRBJ2-7 TRBV7-2 CASSLGDTNSYEQYF TGTGCCAGCAGCTTAGGGGACACAAACTCCTACGAGCAGTACTTC
- TRBJ1-1 TRBV4-3 CASSQDFKGGGSEAFF TGCGCCAGCAGCCAAGATTTCAAGGGGGGGGGATCTGAAGCTTTCTTT
TRBD2 TRBJ2-1 TRBV9 CASSVDGGAYNEQFF TGTGCCAGCAGCGTAGACGGGGGGGCCTACAATGAGCAGTTCTTC
TRBD1 TRBJ2-1 TRBV19 CASSTPTGTNEQFF TGTGCCAGTAGTACCCCGACAGGGACCAATGAGCAGTTCTTC
TRBD1 TRBJ2-7 TRBV11-3 CASSPRQGASYEQYF TGTGCCAGCAGCCCGAGACAGGGGGCGAGCTACGAGCAGTACTTC
TRBD2 TRBJ2-3 TRBV19 CASRPGGRGTDTQYF TGTGCCAGTAGGCCGGGCGGGAGAGGAACAGATACGCAGTATTTT
TRBD1 TRBJ2-3 TRBV6-5 CASSAGTGGADTQYF TGTGCCAGCAGCGCCGGGACAGGGGGCGCAGATACGCAGTATTTT
- TRBJ2-5 TRBV6-6 CASSRQSQETQYF TGTGCCAGCAGCAGACAGTCCCAAGAGACCCAGTACTTC
- TRBJ2-1 TRBV5-1 CASSLAGADNEQFF TGCGCCAGCAGCTTGGCGGGAGCCGACAATGAGCAGTTCTTC